This T cell receptor (beta chain) was captured in a study of blood T cell repertoires in COVID-19. Sequencing used immunoSEQ multiplex PCR; TCRdb keeps in-frame clones, though not all of them. The profile shows about 210,000 clones, less than 85% of them singletons. The V end lost 0 bases, the J end lost 6 bases, and 13 bases lay between the germline ends. The CDR3 has 14 residues. Germline assignment: CDR1 SGHNT and CDR2 YYREEE (reference sequence). Recruits, aged roughly 18 to 100 years, lived in approximately 26 US areas. Donors were grouped by their self-reported clinical history. Sequencing was carried out using PBMCs or T cells enriched from blood (not recorded which). This TCR was recovered from a man in his forties who had recovered from COVID-19. The genes are TRBV5-4 and TRBJ2-7, with D perhaps matching TRBD2 (6 bases). In DNA, the CDR3 is TGTGCCAGCAGCTTGGAACTAGCATATGGCGAGCAGTACTTC. Encoded protein: CASSLELAYGEQYF. Supplemented by reference TRBV5-4 and TRBJ2-7, the full variable domain reads ETGVTQSPTHLIKTRGQQVTLRCSSQSGHNTVSWYQQALGQGPQFIFQYYREEENGRGNFPPRFSGLQFPNYSSELNVNALELDDSALYLCASSLELAYGEQYFGPGTRLTVT.